Shown below are 24 T cell receptor beta chains from a single sample sequenced in a study of blood T cell repertoires in COVID-19. Here immunoSEQ multiplex PCR was the method, and the copy in TCRdb shows in-frame clones only, minus some. The data contain roughly 260,000 clones, about 90% of them seen just once; the ten biggest clones take up 2.2%. Sequenced sample: peripheral blood. All receptors come from a woman between 50 and 59 years old who had recovered from COVID-19.

CDR3 protein: CATLLSDRGSSTDTQYF. The CDR3 nucleotides read TGTGCCACGCTACTGTCGGACAGGGGTTCTAGCACAGATACGCAGTATTTT. This chain links TRBV21-1 with TRBJ2-3; the D call TRBD1 from the table was never checked on the DNA. TRBV21-1 is noted as a pseudogene. There are 17 residues in the CDR3.

V gene TRBV27 combines with J gene TRBJ2-3; 7 bases are a match to TRBD2. This CDR3 spans 14 amino acids. Germline assignment: CDR1 MNHEY and CDR2 SMNVEV (reference sequence). With 4 bases clipped from V and 5 bases from J, the junction kept 6 bases outside the gene matches. The CDR3: CASSWAGVGDTQYF. As DNA, the CDR3 is TGTGCCAGCAGTTGGGCGGGAGTCGGAGATACGCAGTATTTT.

The V gene is TRBV28, the J gene TRBJ1-2, with TRBD1 matching over 8 bases. CDR1 MDHEN and CDR2 SYDVKM come from the germline V gene. The trim removed 6 bases at V and 8 bases at J, leaving 8 bases unmatched. There are 13 residues in the CDR3. CDR3 sequence: CASSKQGVRGYTF. DNA of the CDR3: TGTGCCAGCAGCAAACAGGGGGTGCGGGGCTACACCTTC.

The V and J genes are TRBV12-3 or TRBV12-4 and TRBJ2-5; 9 bases are shared with TRBD2. CDR3 length: 13 residues. Trimming took 5 bases from V and 5 from J; bases not matched to a gene: 3. The CDR3 is CASSPAGGETQYF. In DNA, the CDR3 is TGTGCCAGCAGTCCCGCGGGAGGGGAGACCCAGTACTTC.

This chain links TRBV4-3 with TRBJ2-7; 7 nucleotides match TRBD1. The CDR3 loop spans 14 amino acids. Trimming took 3 bases from V and 6 from J; bases not matched to a gene: 8. The germline V gene encodes CDR1 LGHNA and CDR2 YSLEER. In DNA, the CDR3 is TGCGCCAGCAGCCACAACAGGGGCGACGCCGAGCAGTACTTC. It translates to CASSHNRGDAEQYF.

This chain connects TRBV7-3 to TRBJ2-3; D gene ambiguous. Deletions cut 3 bases from V and 3 bases from J, with 10 bases between. The germline gives CDR1 SGHTA, CDR2 FQGTGA. This CDR3 has 14 residues. The CDR3, as DNA: TGTGCCAGCAGCTTTTCCCACACGACAGATACGCAGTATTTT. Encoded protein: CASSFSHTTDTQYF.

This chain connects TRBV12-3 or TRBV12-4 to TRBJ2-7; D is possibly TRBD2 (5 bases). The CDR3 totals 12 residues. V was trimmed by 3 bases and J by 2 bases, leaving 5 bases between them. Here the CDR3 reads CASSFGTYEQYF. The CDR3, as DNA: TGTGCCAGCAGTTTCGGGACCTACGAGCAGTACTTC.

The V call is TRBV29-1, the J call TRBJ2-1; 8 bases line up with TRBD1. Germline CDR1 SQVTM, CDR2 ANQGSEA. The CDR3 has 13 residues. Germline trimming cut 6 bases from V and 5 bases from J; bases unmatched to any gene: 6. This chain's CDR3 is CSVAGTGDNEQFF. Written as DNA, the CDR3 is TGCAGCGTCGCTGGGACAGGAGACAATGAGCAGTTCTTC.

This clone was observed a single time. The chain combines TRBV5-6 with TRBJ1-5, with D tentatively TRBD1 (6 bases). The CDR3 sequence is 14 residues long. Trimming took 6 bases from V and 0 from J, leaving 10 bases between them. CDR1 and CDR2 (germline): SGHDT, YYEEEE. CDR3 nucleotides: TGTGCCAGCACCCAGGGGTCTAGCAATCAGCCCCAGCATTTT. Translation gives CASTQGSSNQPQHF. Looking up the rest from reference TRBV5-6 and TRBJ1-5 gives the full variable domain: DAGVTQSPTHLIKTRGQQVTLRCSPKSGHDTVSWYQQALGQGPQFIFQYYEEEERQRGNFPDRFSGHQFPNYSSELNVNALLLGDSALYLCASTQGSSNQPQHFGDGTRLSIL.

The chain links TRBV15 to TRBJ2-2; D perhaps matches TRBD1 (5 bases). CDR3 length: 14 amino acids. With 6 bases removed from V and 3 bases from J, the gap between germline ends came to 11 bases. CDR1 LNHNV and CDR2 YYDKDF come from the germline V gene (reference sequence). CDR3 residues: CATRGRAYTGELFF. The CDR3 DNA reads as TGTGCCACCAGGGGCAGGGCTTACACCGGGGAGCTGTTTTTT. The whole variable domain, remainder taken from reference TRBV15 and TRBJ2-2, is DAMVIQNPRYQVTQFGKPVTLSCSQTLNHNVMYWYQQKSSQAPKLLFHYYDKDFNNEADTPDNFQSRRPNTSFCFLDIRSPGLGDTAMYLCATRGRAYTGELFFGEGSRLTVL.

The chain has TRBV6-7 and TRBJ2-1, with 8 bases that match TRBD2. TRBV6-7 is reported as an ORF; its role is uncertain. The CDR3 length is 12 residues. J lost 15 bases, V lost 8 bases, and 12 bases had no gene match. The CDR3 DNA reads TGTGCCAGCGTGTTGGCGGGAGGCATGCCGTTCTTC. Protein product: CASVLAGGMPFF.

The chain is built from TRBV5-6 and TRBJ1-2; the D gene is possibly TRBD1 (5 bases). Germline lookup yields CDR1 SGHDT and CDR2 YYEEEE. CDR3 length equals 16 residues. V was trimmed by 0 bases and J by 3 bases, leaving 15 bases between them. The CDR3 region has the DNA TGTGCCAGCAGCTTGGGGGCCCAAGGAGGGGACTATGGCTACACCTTC. Protein sequence: CASSLGAQGGDYGYTF.

The J gene is TRBJ1-2, the V gene TRBV7-2; a possible D gene is TRBD1 (6 bases). V lost 8 bases and J 2 bases, leaving 24 bases between the germline ends. The CDR3 is 17 amino acids. Germline CDR1 and CDR2: SGHTA and FQGNSA. Here the CDR3 reads CASVQSGGRGPNYGYTF. For the CDR3, the DNA is TGTGCCAGCGTTCAATCGGGGGGGCGGGGACCCAACTATGGCTACACCTTC.

The chain carries TRBV2 and TRBJ1-4; D gene ambiguous. The CDR3 is 13 residues long. V shed 8 bases and J shed 8 bases, with 15 bases lying between them. From germline, CDR1 is SNHLY and CDR2 FYNNEI. CDR3 in amino acids: CASLLAGREKLFF. As DNA, the CDR3 is TGTGCCAGCTTGCTAGCGGGGAGGGAAAAACTGTTTTTT. Full variable domain (outside the CDR3, taken from reference TRBV2 and TRBJ1-4): EPEVTQTPSHQVTQMGQEVILRCVPISNHLYFYWYRQILGQKVEFLVSFYNNEISEKSEIFDDQFSVERPDGSNFTLKIRSTKLEDSAMYFCASLLAGREKLFFGSGTQLSVL.

The V call is TRBV9, the J call TRBJ2-1; 7 bases match TRBD1. Per germline, CDR1 SGDLS and CDR2 YYNGEE. V gave up 4 bases and J gave up 10 bases; unmatched junction bases: 8. This CDR3 region has 13 residues. CDR3 residues: CASSIILGGEQFF. The CDR3 DNA follows: TGTGCCAGCAGCATCATCTTAGGGGGCGAGCAGTTCTTC.

The V gene is TRBV7-3, the J gene TRBJ1-1, with 8 nucleotides matching TRBD1. This CDR3 spans 17 amino acids. The germline V gene has CDR1 SGHTA and CDR2 FQGTGA. V lost 5 bases to trimming and J lost 5 bases; unmatched junction nucleotides: 16. The CDR3 loop reads CASSLTGGLRVRTEAFF. The DNA for the CDR3 is TGTGCCAGCAGCCTCACAGGGGGACTACGGGTACGAACTGAAGCTTTCTTT.

This chain joins TRBV12-3 or TRBV12-4 and TRBJ1-1; D uncertain. CDR3 length equals 13 residues. Trimming cost V 3 bases and J 3 bases, with 8 bases left between them. In DNA form, the CDR3 reads TGTGCCAGCAGTTTGAGGGTGGACACTGAAGCTTTCTTT. Protein product: CASSLRVDTEAFF.

V and J are TRBV9 and TRBJ1-5; perhaps TRBD1 as D (5 bases). From germline, CDR1 is SGDLS and CDR2 YYNGEE. The CDR3 consists of 15 residues. V was clipped by 0 bases and J by 3 bases, with 10 bases between them. The CDR3 DNA sequence: TGTGCCAGCAGCGTAGGGCAGGGCTACAATCAGCCCCAGCATTTT. Its protein product is CASSVGQGYNQPQHF.

The V and J genes are TRBV5-4 and TRBJ2-1, with 14 nucleotides matching TRBD2. The CDR3 sequence is 16 residues long. Trimming removed 0 bases from V and 9 bases from J; junction bases left unmatched: 5. CDR1 and CDR2 (germline): SGHNT, YYREEE (reference sequence). The CDR3 loop is CASSLDQGLAGVEQFF. CDR3 bases: TGTGCCAGCAGCTTGGATCAGGGACTAGCGGGAGTTGAGCAGTTCTTC.

V usage is TRBV4-2 and J usage is TRBJ2-1; 8 positions agree with TRBD2. The germline V gene has CDR1 LGHNA and CDR2 YNFKEQ. Germline trimming cut 5 bases from V and 3 bases from J; bases unmatched to any gene: 6. The CDR3 sequence is 15 residues long. The CDR3: CASSSRLALYNEQFF. The CDR3 DNA reads TGTGCCAGCAGCTCGCGACTAGCGCTCTACAATGAGCAGTTCTTC.

J is TRBJ1-1 and V is TRBV28, with D possibly being TRBD1 (5 bases). The germline V and J ends were trimmed by 5 bases and 13 bases, with 17 bases remaining between them. CDR1 is MDHEN and CDR2 is SYDVKM in the germline V gene. The CDR3 loop spans 12 amino acids. The chain's CDR3 is CASSLSGLGLFF. CDR3 coding DNA: TGTGCCAGCAGTCTATCGGGACTCGGGCTTTTCTTT. Variable domain in full (rest from reference TRBV28 and TRBJ1-1): DVKVTQSSRYLVKRTGEKVFLECVQDMDHENMFWYRQDPGLGLRLIYFSYDVKMKEKGDIPEGYSVSREKKERFSLILESASTNQTSMYLCASSLSGLGLFFGQGTRLTVV.

The chain carries TRBV12-3 or TRBV12-4 and TRBJ2-3; the D is unclear. The ends were cut back, 3 bases at V and 8 bases at J, with 9 bases in the middle. This CDR3 is 12 amino acids long. The CDR3 nucleotides read TGTGCCAGCAGTTTCGAGTTTTCTACGCAGTATTTT. This encodes CASSFEFSTQYF.

V is TRBV18 and J is TRBJ2-1; D perhaps matches TRBD1 (5 bases). CDR3 length equals 14 residues. Trimming removed 5 bases from V and 4 bases from J, with 12 bases in between. The germline V gene encodes CDR1 KGHSH and CDR2 LQKENI. CDR3 in amino acids: CASSGQGYYNEQFF. The CDR3 DNA sequence: TGTGCCAGCTCAGGGCAGGGATATTACAATGAGCAGTTCTTC.

This chain connects TRBV4-2 to TRBJ1-4; perhaps TRBD1 as D (5 bases). The V gene lost 4 bases and the J gene lost 7 bases, with 13 bases spanning the gap. Germline V gene data show CDR1 as LGHNA and CDR2 as YNFKEQ. CDR3 length: 14 amino acids. CDR3: CASSLGGTGEKLFF. Written as DNA, the CDR3 is TGTGCCAGCAGCCTCGGCGGGACGGGTGAAAAACTGTTTTTT.